Below, 13 T cell receptor beta chains from the same sample are listed, as sequenced in a study of blood T cell repertoires in COVID-19. The method was immunoSEQ multiplex PCR; TCRdb's version includes in-frame clones alone and lacks a portion of them. The top ten hold over 4.5% of the sample, which has around 300,000 clones, around 90% seen once. Sequencing was performed on PBMCs or T cells enriched from blood (not recorded which). The receptors come from a young man who had recovered from COVID-19.

A single count supports this clone. The chain combines TRBV9 with TRBJ2-1; the D gene is possibly TRBD1 (7 bases). There are 15 residues in the CDR3. V was cut by 3 bases and J by 3 bases, with 13 bases left in between. Germline V gene data show CDR1 as SGDLS and CDR2 as YYNGEE. CDR3 DNA sequence: TGTGCCAGCAGCGAGACAGGGACTGACTACAATGAGCAGTTCTTC. The encoded protein is CASSETGTDYNEQFF.

This rearrangement joins TRBV20-1 to TRBJ1-1; D is unclear. V lost 0 bases to trimming and J lost 11 bases, with 10 bases between them. Germline lookup yields CDR1 DFQATT and CDR2 SNEGSKA (reference sequence). The CDR3 sequence is 11 residues long. CDR3 coding DNA: TGCAGTGCTAGAGACAGTCTGGTTGCTTTCTTT. Its translation: CSARDSLVAFF.

J is TRBJ1-1 and V is TRBV9; D may be TRBD1 (6 bases). The length of the CDR3 is 13 residues. Germline-derived CDR1 and CDR2 are SGDLS and YYNGEE. Trimming stripped 6 bases from V and 0 bases from J, with 9 bases between. CDR3 sequence (DNA): TGTGCCAGCAACAGGGAATTGAACACTGAAGCTTTCTTT. Translating gives CASNRELNTEAFF.

J is TRBJ2-7 and V is TRBV30, with 7 bases aligning to TRBD1. Germline V gene sequence: CDR1 GTSNPN, CDR2 SVGIG (reference sequence). The CDR3 covers 13 residues. Trimming cost V 4 bases and J 2 bases; bases outside gene matches: 5. CDR3 protein: CAWNDRVTYEQYF. The CDR3 bases are TGTGCCTGGAATGACAGGGTAACCTACGAGCAGTACTTC.

The CDR3 region is CASKAGTAASPLHF. DNA of the CDR3: TGTGCCAGCAAGGCTGGGACAGCCGCATCACCCCTCCACTTT. The chain has TRBV2 and TRBJ1-6, with 7 nucleotides matching TRBD1. The CDR3 runs 14 residues. CDR1 is SNHLY, CDR2 FYNNEI, per germline. With 7 bases clipped from V and 10 bases from J, the junction kept 10 bases outside the gene matches.

The chain carries TRBV19 and TRBJ2-1; D is perhaps TRBD1 (5 bases). The CDR3 loop spans 11 amino acids. Trimming shortened V by 4 bases and J by 9 bases, and 7 bases separated the two germline ends. From germline, CDR1 is LNHDA and CDR2 SQIVND (reference sequence). The CDR3 loop reads CASSRQGEQFF. The CDR3 DNA reads as TGTGCCAGTAGTAGGCAGGGTGAGCAGTTCTTC. Full variable domain (missing parts from reference TRBV19 and TRBJ2-1): DGGITQSPKYLFRKEGQNVTLSCEQNLNHDAMYWYRQDPGQGLRLIYYSQIVNDFQKGDIAEGYSVSREKKESFPLTVTSAQKNPTAFYLCASSRQGEQFFGPGTRLTVL.

This clone showed up just a few times. This sequence joins TRBV28 and TRBJ1-4; 7 bases agree with TRBD1. The CDR3 has 15 amino acids. Germline V CDR1 and CDR2: MDHEN, SYDVKM. V lost 5 bases, J lost 7 bases, and 10 bases stayed unmatched. For the CDR3, the DNA is TGTGCCAGCAGTCTAAACAGGGGAGTTACTGAAAAACTGTTTTTT. Translated: CASSLNRGVTEKLFF.

The chain employs TRBV19 and TRBJ1-2, with 8 positions matching TRBD1. Germline V lookup: CDR1 LNHDA, CDR2 SQIVND (reference sequence). This CDR3 is built from 13 residues. The junction had 2 bases not matched to a gene; V was cut back by 4 bases and J by 4 bases. The CDR3 DNA reads TGTGCCAGTAGTAAGGGACAGGTCTATGGCTACACCTTC. Amino acid sequence: CASSKGQVYGYTF.

This clone appeared a few times. The chain combines TRBV6-5 with TRBJ1-6, with 9 positions matching TRBD1. This CDR3 region has 14 residues. J was trimmed by 6 bases and V by 7 bases; bases with no gene match: 4. Germline lookup yields CDR1 MNHEY and CDR2 SVGAGI. The CDR3 DNA is TGTGCCAGCACCCAGGGACAGGGTAATTCACCCCTCCACTTT. It translates to CASTQGQGNSPLHF.

The CDR3 loop reads CASSVTSGGAGGDTQYF. CDR3 sequence (DNA): TGTGCCAGCAGCGTGACTAGCGGGGGGGCCGGCGGAGATACGCAGTATTTT. The genes are TRBV11-2 and TRBJ2-3, with 14 positions matching TRBD2. V dropped 5 bases and J dropped 5; count of bases not matched to a gene: 9. The CDR3 is 17 residues long. Germline lookup yields CDR1 SGHAT and CDR2 FQNNGV.

The J gene is TRBJ1-6, the V gene TRBV5-1; no clear D. Trimming took 0 bases from V and 6 from J, leaving 7 bases between them. Germline lookup yields CDR1 SGHRS and CDR2 YFSETQ. CDR3 length: 14 amino acids. The CDR3 here is CASSLDSLNSPLHF. The CDR3 DNA reads TGCGCCAGCAGCTTGGACAGTCTTAATTCACCCCTCCACTTT.

This chain connects TRBV12-2 to TRBJ2-5; TRBD2 is taken as the D call from the table, unchecked against the DNA. TRBV12-2 represents a pseudogene. The CDR3 contains 16 residues. The DNA for the CDR3 is TGTGCAAGTCGCTTAGAGGTAGCGGGGGCAGGGGAGACCCAGTACTTC. It encodes CASRLEVAGAGETQYF.

The J gene is TRBJ2-5, the V gene TRBV6-5, with D perhaps TRBD1 (7 bases). The CDR3 extends over 14 amino acids. V was trimmed by 7 bases and J by 1 base, leaving 13 bases between them. Germline V gene lookup returns CDR1 MNHEY and CDR2 SVGAGI. CDR3: CASKRQGLQETQYF. In DNA form, the CDR3 reads TGTGCCAGCAAACGACAGGGACTCCAAGAGACCCAGTACTTC.